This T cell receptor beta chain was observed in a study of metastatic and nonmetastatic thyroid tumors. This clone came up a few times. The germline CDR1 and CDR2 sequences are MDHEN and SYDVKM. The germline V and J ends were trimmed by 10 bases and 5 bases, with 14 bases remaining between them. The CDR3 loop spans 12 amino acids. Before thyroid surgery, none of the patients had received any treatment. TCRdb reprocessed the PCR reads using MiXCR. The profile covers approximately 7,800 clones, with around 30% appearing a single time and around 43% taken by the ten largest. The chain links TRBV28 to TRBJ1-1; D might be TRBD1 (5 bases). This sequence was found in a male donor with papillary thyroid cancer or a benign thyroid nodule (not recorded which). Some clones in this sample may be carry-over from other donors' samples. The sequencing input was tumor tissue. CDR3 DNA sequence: TGTGCCACCCGTTTTTACAGGACTGAAGCTTTCTTT. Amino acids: CATRFYRTEAFF.